This is a list of T cell receptor beta chains from one sample in a study of blood T cell repertoires in COVID-19. Clones were read by immunoSEQ multiplex PCR, and TCRdb kept only the in-frame ones, dropping some. The repertoire holds fewer than 500,000 clones, with 70% to 90% as singletons. The sequenced sample was peripheral blood. These receptors were collected from a woman aged 25 to 39 with active or convalescent COVID-19. CDR3s include the opening cysteine and the closing phenylalanine or tryptophan. Fields, in order: J gene, clone size, D gene, V gene, CDR3 DNA, CDR3 protein. A D gene is named only where the DNA matches it firmly. The size field is filled for only some rows; it gives once, few, many or a size class.

TRBJ1-2 | NA | TRBD1 | TRBV6-5 | TGTGCCAGCAGCTCGACAGGGTTCTATGGCTACACCTTC | CASSSTGFYGYTF
TRBJ2-1 | NA | NA | TRBV3-1/TRBV3-2 | TGTGCCAGCCAACCGTTCGTAGACTCCTACAATGAGCAGTTCTTC | CASQPFVDSYNEQFF
TRBJ1-2 | few | NA | TRBV5-1 | TGCGCCAGCTCCAACGAGGTGTCCCCGGGCTACACCTTC | CASSNEVSPGYTF
TRBJ1-1 | NA | TRBD1 | TRBV7-8 | TGTGCCAGCAGCTTAGCGCCTGGTGACAGGGAGAGAAGAGCTTTCTTT | CASSLAPGDRERRAFF
TRBJ2-3 | NA | NA | TRBV4-2 | TGTGCCAGCAGCCAAGTTAGGGAGAGCGGAGCAGATACGCAGTATTTT | CASSQVRESGADTQYF
TRBJ1-2 | NA | TRBD1 | TRBV6-4 | TGTGCCAGCAGTGACTCACCAGGGGGCGGAATGACCTATGGCTACACCTTC | CASSDSPGGGMTYGYTF
TRBJ2-7 | NA | TRBD1 | TRBV5-3 | TGTGCCAGAAGCTCGGGACAGTTGGAGGAGGACGAGCAGTACTTC | CARSSGQLEEDEQYF
TRBJ2-1 | NA | NA | TRBV2 | TGTGCCAGCAGCGCGCCGGGAGAGTTCTTC | CASSAPGEFF
TRBJ2-1 | NA | TRBD2 | TRBV2 | TGTGCCAGCAGTGCTAGCGGGAGAGGTGGGGATGAGCAGTTCTTC | CASSASGRGGDEQFF
TRBJ1-2 | NA | TRBD1 | TRBV11-2 | TGTGCCAGCAGCCCAGGGGACAGGGTGAGGGGCTACACCTTC | CASSPGDRVRGYTF
TRBJ1-1 | NA | NA | TRBV6-1 | TGTGCCAGCAGTGAATCGTACACTGAAGCTTTCTTT | CASSESYTEAFF
TRBJ2-1 | NA | NA | TRBV30 | TGTGCCTGGAGTGGAGAATACAATGAGCAGTTCTTC | CAWSGEYNEQFF
TRBJ1-4 | few | NA | TRBV15 | TGTGCCACCAGCAGAGAACGGGGGGTCGGGGAAAAACTGTTTTTT | CATSRERGVGEKLFF
TRBJ1-2 | NA | NA | TRBV27 | TGTGCCAGCAGTACCGGGACGGGAGTTTCTTTTTATGGCTACACCTTC | CASSTGTGVSFYGYTF
TRBJ1-2 | NA | NA | TRBV27 | TGTGCCAGCAGTTCATTCCGGGGAAGCATCTATGGCTACACCTTC | CASSSFRGSIYGYTF
TRBJ2-5 | NA | NA | TRBV5-1 | TGCGCCAGCAGCGTTCAGGGGTACCAAGAGACCCAGTACTTC | CASSVQGYQETQYF
TRBJ2-7 | NA | TRBD1 | TRBV5-1 | TGCGCCAGCAGCTTGGGACAGGGACCCCCCTACGAGCAGTACTTC | CASSLGQGPPYEQYF
TRBJ1-2 | NA | NA | TRBV7-2 | TGTGCCAGCAGCTTAGTAGGTGGCGGTCAGGGCGGCTACACCTTC | CASSLVGGGQGGYTF
TRBJ2-3 | NA | TRBD2 | TRBV4-2 | TGTGCCAGCAGCCAAGCGGGACTAGCGGGAGGTGGAACAGATACGCAGTATTTT | CASSQAGLAGGGTDTQYF
TRBJ2-7 | NA | NA | TRBV5-1 | TGCGCCAGCAGCTTGGCCCAGGGCCGTTCCTACGAGCAGTACTTC | CASSLAQGRSYEQYF
TRBJ1-2 | NA | NA | TRBV2 | TGTGCCATCGGGACTCCGGCAGATGGCTACACCTTC | CAIGTPADGYTF
TRBJ2-5 | NA | TRBD2 | TRBV4-1 | TGCGCCAGCAGCCATAGGGTGCTAGCGGGAGAAGAGACCCAGTACTTC | CASSHRVLAGEETQYF
TRBJ1-2 | NA | NA | TRBV7-2 | TGTGCCAGCAGCTGGGGGGACCGACCTGATTATGGCTACACCTTC | CASSWGDRPDYGYTF
TRBJ2-1 | NA | NA | TRBV5-4 | TGTGCCAGCAGCTTGTCCGAGGGCCACTCCTACAATGAGCAGTTCTTC | CASSLSEGHSYNEQFF
TRBJ2-1 | NA | TRBD2 | TRBV7-8 | TGTGCCAGCAGCATAATAGCGGGAGGCTACAATGAGCAGTTCTTC | CASSIIAGGYNEQFF
TRBJ1-1 | few | TRBD1 | TRBV19 | TGTGCCAGTAGTCTGGACAGGGCCACTGAAGCTTTCTTT | CASSLDRATEAFF
TRBJ2-7 | NA | TRBD1 | TRBV7-2 | TGTGCCAGCAGCACGGGACAGGTCACCTCCTACGAGCAGTACTTC | CASSTGQVTSYEQYF
TRBJ2-1 | NA | TRBD1 | TRBV12-3/TRBV12-4 | TGTGCCAGCAGCCTGATACAGGGGAGTGAGCAGTTCTTC | CASSLIQGSEQFF
TRBJ2-7 | NA | NA | TRBV12-3/TRBV12-4 | TGTGCCAGCAGTCTGGACAGATTCTACGAGCAGTACTTC | CASSLDRFYEQYF
TRBJ1-1 | NA | NA | TRBV5-6 | TGTGCCAGCAGCTTGGGTCAGCGGAGCATGTACATGAACACTGAAGCTTTCTTT | CASSLGQRSMYMNTEAFF
TRBJ2-3 | NA | TRBD2 | TRBV5-8 | TGTGCCAGCAGCTTGTGGGGACTAGCGGGCACAGATACGCAGTATTTT | CASSLWGLAGTDTQYF
TRBJ2-5 | NA | NA | TRBV30 | TGTGCCTGGAGTGGAGGATTTCGAGAGACCCAGTACTTC | CAWSGGFRETQYF
TRBJ1-1 | NA | NA | TRBV28 | TGTGCCAGCAGTTTATCCGGAGGGAACACTGAAGCTTTCTTT | CASSLSGGNTEAFF
TRBJ2-2 | NA | NA | TRBV11-2 | TGTGCCAGCAGCTTAATGGGCGGGTTGAACACCGGGGAGCTGTTTTTT | CASSLMGGLNTGELFF
TRBJ1-1 | once | NA | TRBV19 | TGTGCCAGTAGTATGAGGAACACTGAAGCTTTCTTT | CASSMRNTEAFF
TRBJ2-2 | once | TRBD2 | TRBV7-8 | TGTGCCAGCAGCCCCTCCCGCGGGAGGGCCACCGGGGAGCTGTTTTTT | CASSPSRGRATGELFF
TRBJ1-4 | NA | NA | TRBV3-1/TRBV3-2 | TGTGCCAGCAGCCGGGACCGTCGGGAGGAAAAACTGTTTTTT | CASSRDRREEKLFF
TRBJ2-1 | once | TRBD2 | TRBV3-1/TRBV3-2 | TGTGCCAGCAGCCGAAGGACTAGCGGGGGGGTTATTTCCTACAATGAGCAGTTCTTC | CASSRRTSGGVISYNEQFF
TRBJ1-2 | NA | TRBD1 | TRBV6-5 | TGTGCCAGCAGGTCAGGACAGGAGGGCTACACCTTC | CASRSGQEGYTF
TRBJ2-1 | NA | TRBD2 | TRBV14 | TGTGCCAGCAGCCTCACCGGGACTAGCGGGTACAATGAGCAGTTCTTC | CASSLTGTSGYNEQFF
TRBJ2-7 | NA | NA | TRBV11-2 | TGTGCCAGCAGCTTACCCCTCGAGCAGTACTTC | CASSLPLEQYF
TRBJ2-6 | NA | TRBD1 | TRBV4-1 | TGCGCCAGCAGCCAAGATCGGACAGGAAGCTCTGGGGCCAACGTCCTGACTTTC | CASSQDRTGSSGANVLTF
TRBJ1-1 | NA | NA | TRBV4-1 | TGCGCCAGCAGCCATATTATGAACACTGAAGCTTTCTTT | CASSHIMNTEAFF
TRBJ1-3 | NA | NA | TRBV7-8 | TGTGCCAGCAGTCTTAGGGGGAACGGAAACACCATATATTTT | CASSLRGNGNTIYF
TRBJ2-1 | NA | TRBD2 | TRBV7-6 | TGTGCCAGCAGCATCGGGACTAGCGGGTACAATGAGCAGTTCTTC | CASSIGTSGYNEQFF
TRBJ2-5 | NA | TRBD2 | TRBV14 | TGTGCCAGCAGCCAAGATCGGGGGAGCGGGAGGGCCTCGGAGACCCAGTACTTC | CASSQDRGSGRASETQYF
TRBJ1-1 | NA | NA | TRBV3-1/TRBV3-2 | TGTGCCAGCAGGCCCGCTAGATTGAACACTGAAGCTTTCTTT | CASRPARLNTEAFF
TRBJ1-4 | NA | NA | TRBV14 | TGTGCCAGCAGCCAAGATCAGACTACAACTAATGAAAAACTGTTTTTT | CASSQDQTTTNEKLFF
TRBJ1-1 | once | TRBD1 | TRBV29-1 | TGCAGTGCGGACAGGGGAGAGAACACTGAAGCTTTCTTT | CSADRGENTEAFF
TRBJ2-1 | NA | TRBD2 | TRBV18 | TGTGCCAGCTCACTAGCGGGGGTTTACAATGAGCAGTTCTTC | CASSLAGVYNEQFF
TRBJ2-7 | NA | NA | TRBV18 | TGTGCCAGCTCACCACGGACAGTCCCCTCCTACGAGCAGTACTTC | CASSPRTVPSYEQYF
TRBJ2-5 | NA | TRBD2 | TRBV14 | TGTGCCAGCAGCAAAGGACTAGCGGAGCTAACCGGGGAGACCCAGTACTTC | CASSKGLAELTGETQYF
TRBJ1-5 | NA | TRBD1 | TRBV7-6 | TGTGCCAGCAGCGGGGGGACAGGGGTCAATCAGCCCCAGCATTTT | CASSGGTGVNQPQHF
TRBJ1-2 | NA | TRBD1 | TRBV27 | TGTGCCAGCAGTTTTCGACAGGGATTGGATGGCTACACCTTC | CASSFRQGLDGYTF
TRBJ1-4 | NA | TRBD1 | TRBV4-1 | TGCGCCAGCAGCCAGACGACAGGGCTTGGAATAAATAAACTGTTTTTT | CASSQTTGLGINKLFF
TRBJ2-5 | NA | NA | TRBV10-3 | TGTGCCACTAACAACAGGGTGACCAACCAAGAGACCCAGTACTTC | CATNNRVTNQETQYF
TRBJ1-2 | NA | TRBD1 | TRBV29-1 | TGCAGCGTTGAGAGCCGGGACAGGGGGAGATACACCTTC | CSVESRDRGRYTF
TRBJ2-1 | NA | TRBD2 | TRBV5-1 | TGCGCCAGCAGCAACGAGCGGGAGATTCGCAATGAGCAGTTCTTC | CASSNEREIRNEQFF
TRBJ1-1 | NA | TRBD1 | TRBV18 | TGTGCCAGCTCACCACAAGACAGGGGGCTCTTTAACACTGAAGCTTTCTTT | CASSPQDRGLFNTEAFF